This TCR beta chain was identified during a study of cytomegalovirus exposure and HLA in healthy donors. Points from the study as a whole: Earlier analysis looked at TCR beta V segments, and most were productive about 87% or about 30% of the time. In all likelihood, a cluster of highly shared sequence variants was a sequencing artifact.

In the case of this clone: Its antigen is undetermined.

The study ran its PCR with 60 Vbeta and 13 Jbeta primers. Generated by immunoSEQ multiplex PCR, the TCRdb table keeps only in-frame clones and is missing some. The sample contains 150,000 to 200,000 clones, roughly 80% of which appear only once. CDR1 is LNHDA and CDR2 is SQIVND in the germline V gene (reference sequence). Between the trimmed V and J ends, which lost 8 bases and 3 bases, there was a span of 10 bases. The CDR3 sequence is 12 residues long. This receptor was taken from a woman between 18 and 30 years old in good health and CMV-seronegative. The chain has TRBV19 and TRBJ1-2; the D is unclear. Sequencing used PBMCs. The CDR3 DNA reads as TGTGCCAGTTCAAAAGGAGACTATGGCTACACCTTC. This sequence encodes CASSKGDYGYTF.